What follows describes a single T cell receptor (beta chain). A few counts support this clonotype. What this receptor recognizes is not known. No base-level quality is on record; no much larger clone is a single base apart. The CDR3 has 14 amino acids, counting the end cysteine and phenylalanine. Solely the CDR3 DNA is kept, with 42 bases framed from the first base. V is shortened by 2 bases, J by 7 bases, and the region joining them spans 9 bases. The germline V gene provides CDR1 MNHEY and CDR2 SVGAGI. The data stem from a study of vaccination and CD4 T cells after COVID-19 (dated by TCRdb to between 2020 and 2023). Looking at the study overall: Convalescent patients had a positive SARS-CoV-2 result on nasal swab PCR, and of these patients, some 10 had mild disease and one had severe disease. The convalescent cohort included six males and four females, with two Hispanic individuals, seven Caucasians, two Asians and one multiracial person. Two doses of either the Pfizer-BioNTech BNT162b2 vaccine (n=8) or the Moderna mRNA-1273 vaccine (n=2) were administered to participants. Post-COVID blood samples were collected from convalescent patients a median of around 100 days after diagnosis, with a range of roughly 35 to 161 days. The time from the second vaccine dose to post-vaccine blood sampling had a median of approximately 72 days and ranged from about 12 to 250 days. The cultures were stimulated with overlapping spike peptide pools from SARS-CoV-2 and from the common cold coronaviruses HCoV-NL63, HCoV-OC43 and HCoV-229E. Control cultures received a CEFX viral epitope pool as the positive control, an HIV-1 Nef peptide pool as the negative control, or no peptide. In approximately eleven COVID-19 convalescent patients and a few infection-naive healthy vaccine recipients, the spike-specific CD4+ TCR repertoire before mRNA vaccination was compared with the repertoire after mRNA vaccination. Overall study outcomes, separate from this receptor: Of the vaccine-specific clones found in convalescent patients, nearly all (304 of 307) were mono-reactive for SARS-CoV-2 spike instead of being cross-reactive with common cold coronaviruses. Although the median number of SARS-CoV-2-reactive clonotypes went up from approximately 20 after infection to some 38 after vaccination, the increase was not significant. The study included relatively few convalescent patients and did not analyze early timepoints after natural infection. Among the post-vaccine SARS-CoV-2-reactive clones in convalescent patients, a median approximately 90% showed up only after vaccination, which suggests vaccine-specific priming.

The treatment or condition label of this sample denotes: roughly 11-day PBMC culture with coronavirus spike peptide pools or control peptides (ViraFEST assay). To expand antigen-specific T cells with peptide pools and then pick out the expanded clonotypes through TCR sequencing, the study relied on the ViraFEST assay. The convalescent patients' positive SARS-CoV-2 PCR tests fell between March and December 2020, which was before the Alpha, Beta and Delta variants emerged in the United States. More than 1.5 million PBMCs per well were cultured in IMDM with roughly 5% human AB serum and approximately 10 IU/ml IL-2, plus 10 ug/ml peptide pools. On days 3 and 7, half of the culture medium was replaced with fresh IL-2-containing medium. After about nine days of culture, CD4+ T cells were isolated by negative selection with the EasySep CD4+ T cell isolation kit. Ficoll-Paque Plus gradient centrifugation was used to isolate PBMCs from whole blood, and the isolated PBMCs were then either used fresh or cryopreserved at -140C. Each culture condition was generally run in triplicate wells.

The library came from PCR. TCR sequencing of DNA from cultured CD4+ T cells used the Oncomine TCR Beta short-read assay at the Johns Hopkins FTIC core. The QIAamp micro DNA kit was used to extract genomic DNA from the cultured CD4+ T cells. Oncomine TCR Beta libraries from cultured CD4+ T cells were pooled with unique dual indexes and sequenced on an Illumina iSeq 100. In the original analysis: Non-productive sequences were removed, and CDR3s that did not start with C, did not end with F or W, or were shorter than 7 amino acids were discarded. Antigen-specific clonotypes were identified using the MANAFEST web application through comparison of peptide-stimulated wells with reference and other culture wells. Positive clones required FDR below 0.05, an odds ratio above 5, and productive frequency above 0.1% in at least two of three replicate wells. Cross-reactive clonotypes were defined as significantly expanded in both SARS-CoV-2 spike wells and at least one common cold coronavirus spike condition. CDR3 homology was assessed with Levenshtein distances (stringdist) and unrooted phylogenetic trees (ape) in R version 3.6.1. The raw public reads went through TCRdb reprocessing: fastp at Q25, MiXCR clone calling, in-frame beta chains kept. Entries that share a CDR3 protein sequence are merged under the most common genes and DNA. None of the V and J calls come from the authors' own analysis; TCRdb made them. The sample profile shows approximately 13,000 distinct CDR3 sequences; over 50% of them were found once. Clones ranked in the top ten supply about 8.2% of the sample.

The chain links TRBV6-5 with TRBJ1-6; there is no confident call for the D gene. The receptor was isolated from a human donor who had recovered from COVID-19. The sequenced sample was CD4+ T cells from blood, cultured in vitro. The DNA sequence follows: TGTGCCAGCAGTTACGGGGTTAGCAATTCACCCCTCCACTTT. Its protein is CASSYGVSNSPLHF.